The 29 T cell receptor beta chains below were found in one sample sequenced in a study of T cell repertoires in cytomegalovirus infection. TCRdb re-called the reads with MiXCR, one entry per CDR3 protein. The table records 250,000 or so distinct CDR3 sequences, over 15% of them present only once. The sample taken for sequencing was CD8+ T cells from PBMCs. The receptor set was obtained from a human donor in good health (CMV status not recorded). Some clones in this sample may be carry-over from other donors' samples.

A few counts support this clonotype. The chain links TRBV18 to TRBJ2-7; possibly TRBD1 for D (6 bases). The V end was cut by 3 bases, the J end by 0 bases, with 12 bases between. The germline CDR1 and CDR2 sequences are KGHSH and LQKENI. There are 15 residues in the CDR3. DNA for the CDR3: TGTGCCAGCTCACCTACTAGACAGGACTCCTACGAGCAGTACTTC. Protein sequence: CASSPTRQDSYEQYF.

This clonotype was detected ten times or more. The chain joins TRBV27 to TRBJ1-6; 8 bases are shared with TRBD1. Germline CDR1 and CDR2: MNHEY and SMNVEV (reference sequence). Trimming cost V 5 bases and J 5 bases; bases outside gene matches: 5. The CDR3 sequence is 15 residues long. As DNA, the CDR3 is TGTGCCAGCAGTCCTCGGACAGGGAATAATTCACCCCTCCACTTT. As protein: CASSPRTGNNSPLHF.

This clonotype was detected many times. J is TRBJ1-4 and V is TRBV27; possible D gene TRBD1, 5 bases. The CDR3 sequence is 18 residues long. The germline V gene has CDR1 MNHEY and CDR2 SMNVEV (reference sequence). Between the trimmed V and J ends, which lost 2 bases and 0 bases, there was a span of 16 bases. The CDR3 reads CASSLRGRRSATNEKLFF. The CDR3 coding sequence is TGTGCCAGCAGTTTACGGGGCAGGAGATCTGCAACTAATGAAAAACTGTTTTTT.

This clonotype was recorded at least ten times. The chain uses TRBV28 and TRBJ2-1, with D unresolved. The CDR3 loop spans 14 amino acids. Trimming took 6 bases from V and 0 from J, leaving 9 bases between them. Germline V gene lookup returns CDR1 MDHEN and CDR2 SYDVKM. CDR3 DNA: TGTGCCAGCAGGGCCCCGGGCTCCTACAATGAGCAGTTCTTC. This encodes CASRAPGSYNEQFF.

This clonotype was seen at least ten times. The chain has TRBV7-9 and TRBJ2-5; no clear D gene. There are 15 residues in the CDR3. From germline, CDR1 is SEHNR and CDR2 FQNEAQ (reference sequence). Trimming took 4 bases from V and 4 from J, leaving 16 bases between them. The CDR3 region is CASSSFTIPAETQYF. The CDR3 DNA follows: TGTGCCAGCAGCTCCTTCACCATACCAGCAGAGACCCAGTACTTC.

The chain has TRBV5-6 and TRBJ2-5, with D possibly being TRBD2 (6 bases). The V end was cut by 4 bases, the J end by 3 bases, with 19 bases between. The CDR3 is 16 amino acids. Germline-derived CDR1 and CDR2 are SGHDT and YYEEEE. In DNA form, the CDR3 reads TGTGCCAGCAGCCCCGGCGGGGCAGGGAGAGAAGAGACCCAGTACTTC. This encodes CASSPGGAGREETQYF.

This clonotype has more than one count but fewer than ten. The chain carries TRBV6-2 or TRBV6-3 and TRBJ1-5; 8 bases fit TRBD1. The V and J ends lost 6 bases and 5 bases, in that order; junction bases with no gene match: 9. Germline CDR1 reads MNHEY; CDR2 reads SVGEGT. This CDR3 spans 15 amino acids. Here the CDR3 reads CASSLDRAIHQPQHF. CDR3 in DNA: TGTGCCAGCAGCTTGGACAGGGCGATCCATCAGCCCCAGCATTTT.

This clonotype was detected many times. The rearrangement links TRBV29-1 to TRBJ2-7; D uncertain. V shed 0 bases and J shed 3 bases, with 9 bases lying between them. The CDR3 is made up of 13 amino acids. CDR1 and CDR2 from the germline V gene are SQVTM and ANQGSEA. The CDR3 DNA sequence: TGCAGCGTTGAAGAAGGCAGCAGCTACGAGCAGTACTTC. It codes for CSVEEGSSYEQYF.

The V gene is TRBV6-5, the J gene TRBJ2-1, with 9 bases lining up with TRBD2. Germline CDR1 is MNHEY and CDR2 is SVGAGI. The CDR3 is 16 residues long. The J segment lost 4 bases and the V segment lost 4 bases, leaving 8 bases of the junction unmatched. CDR3 sequence: CASSLTLAGGYNEQFF. DNA for the CDR3: TGTGCCAGCAGTTTAACTTTGGCGGGGGGGTACAATGAGCAGTTCTTC.

This clonotype was counted many times. The chain combines TRBV12-3 or TRBV12-4 with TRBJ1-6; perhaps TRBD1 as D (6 bases). V was shortened by 6 bases and J by 0 bases, with 12 bases between the two germline ends. The CDR3 loop spans 16 amino acids. DNA for the CDR3: TGTGCCAGCAGCCCCGGACAGCCCTCCTATAATTCACCCCTCCACTTT. This encodes CASSPGQPSYNSPLHF.

The chain links TRBV5-1 to TRBJ2-1; 7 bases are shared with TRBD1. V lost 0 bases, J lost 8 bases, and 5 bases stayed unmatched. The CDR3 loop spans 14 amino acids. Germline V gene data show CDR1 as SGHRS and CDR2 as YFSETQ. The CDR3 coding sequence is TGCGCCAGCAGCTTGGGACAGGGCTTAGATGAGCAGTTCTTC. Its protein is CASSLGQGLDEQFF.

The gene calls are TRBV12-5 and TRBJ1-2, with D perhaps TRBD1 (5 bases). Germline V gives CDR1 LGHNT, CDR2 FRNRAP. Trimming removed 4 bases from V and 4 bases from J, with 16 bases in between. The CDR3 contains 15 residues. The CDR3 is CASGSSGTGLYGYTF. In DNA, the CDR3 is TGTGCTAGTGGTTCATCCGGGACGGGCCTCTATGGCTACACCTTC. Full variable domain (missing parts from reference TRBV12-5 and TRBJ1-2): DARVTQTPRHKVTEMGQEVTMRCQPILGHNTVFWYRQTMMQGLELLAYFRNRAPLDDSGMPKDRFSAEMPDATLATLKIQPSEPRDSAVYFCASGSSGTGLYGYTFGSGTRLTVV.

Note on this clonotype: The conserved final phenylalanine or tryptophan is absent from the CDR3, which likely points to a read error. The CDR3 spells CSVEDGTLEQYI. The CDR3 nucleotides are TGCAGCGTTGAAGATGGGACCTTGGAGCAGTACATC. The V gene is TRBV29-1, the J gene TRBJ2-7; D tentatively reads TRBD1 or TRBD2 (5 bases each). V lost 0 bases, J lost 7 bases, and 10 bases lay in between. Looked up from germline, CDR1 is SQVTM and CDR2 is ANQGSEA. The CDR3 has 12 amino acids.

The chain recombines TRBV19 with TRBJ1-2; tentative D call: TRBD1 (5 bases). Trimming removed 3 bases at V and 0 bases at J, with 11 bases between. CDR3 size: 15 residues. From germline, CDR1 is LNHDA and CDR2 SQIVND (reference sequence). CDR3: CASSMRGTANYGYTF. The CDR3 DNA sequence: TGTGCCAGTAGTATGCGGGGGACTGCTAACTATGGCTACACCTTC.

This clonotype has more than one count but fewer than ten. The V gene is TRBV2, the J gene TRBJ1-1; TRBD1 aligns across 9 bases. The CDR3 is 19 residues long. Trimming cost V 2 bases and J 0 bases; bases outside gene matches: 13. Germline V gives CDR1 SNHLY, CDR2 FYNNEI. CDR3 residues: CASSENPGQGVELNTEAFF. In DNA, the CDR3 is TGTGCCAGCAGTGAAAACCCGGGACAGGGAGTGGAATTGAACACTGAAGCTTTCTTT.

On this clonotype: It may be a read error: a sequence one base away is much more abundant. This rearrangement joins TRBV12-3 or TRBV12-4 to TRBJ2-7, with 7 bases matching TRBD1. J gave up 6 bases and V 6 bases, and 5 bases lay outside the gene matches. CDR3 length equals 12 residues. The CDR3 coding sequence is TGTGCCAGCAGCCCGACAGGGCGCGAGCAGTACTTC. It codes for CASSPTGREQYF.

The CDR3 DNA reads TGTGCCACCAGCAGAGACCTGGGTGCGGGGGAGCTGTTTTTT. It specifies CATSRDLGAGELFF. This sequence joins TRBV15 and TRBJ2-2; D is ambiguous. Trimming removed 0 bases at V and 8 bases at J, with 10 bases between. Germline loops: CDR1 LNHNV, CDR2 YYDKDF (reference sequence). The CDR3 runs 14 residues.

The chain employs TRBV7-9 and TRBJ1-3; D is perhaps TRBD1 (5 bases). Germline loops: CDR1 SEHNR, CDR2 FQNEAQ (reference sequence). Trimming removed 11 bases at V and 0 bases at J, with 11 bases between. This CDR3 has 13 amino acids. The CDR3 here is CAQGEDSGNTIYF. The CDR3 region has the DNA TGTGCCCAAGGGGAGGACTCTGGAAACACCATATATTTT. The full variable domain, completed using reference TRBV7-9 and TRBJ1-3, is DTGVSQNPRHKITKRGQNVTFRCDPISEHNRLYWYRQTLGQGPEFLTYFQNEAQLEKSRLLSDRFSAERPKGSFSTLEIQRTEQGDSAMYLCAQGEDSGNTIYFGEGSWLTVV.

The rearrangement uses TRBV9 and TRBJ1-1; D gene uncertain. The germline V gene has CDR1 SGDLS and CDR2 YYNGEE. V was trimmed by 4 bases and J by 3 bases, leaving 10 bases between them. The CDR3 is 13 residues long. In DNA, the CDR3 is TGTGCCAGCAGCCCCGCAGAGGACACTGAAGCTTTCTTT. Residues: CASSPAEDTEAFF.

This clonotype was detected many times. The chain links TRBV7-3 to TRBJ2-3; TRBD2 matches at 8 bases. This CDR3 has 15 amino acids. Trimming at V came to 5 bases and at J to 2 bases, leaving 6 bases not matched to a gene. CDR1 is SGHTA, CDR2 FQGTGA, per germline. CDR3 sequence (DNA): TGTGCCAGCAGCCCAGGCGGGGGGCCCACAGATACGCAGTATTTT. Its translation: CASSPGGGPTDTQYF.

This clonotype was observed many times. The chain has TRBV7-9 and TRBJ1-3; 7 bases are a match to TRBD1. The CDR3 has 17 amino acids. Trimming at V came to 5 bases and at J to 1 base, leaving 11 bases not matched to a gene. Germline V CDR1 and CDR2: SEHNR, FQNEAQ (reference sequence). CDR3 protein: CASSITGDLVSGNTIYF. The CDR3 DNA follows: TGTGCCAGCAGCATCACAGGGGATCTGGTATCTGGAAACACCATATATTTT.

This clonotype appeared a few times. The chain links TRBV2 to TRBJ2-3, with D hard to call. V lost 6 bases and J lost 4, with 11 bases in between. Germline V gene lookup returns CDR1 SNHLY and CDR2 FYNNEI. The CDR3 runs to 13 residues. The CDR3 loop is CASRGHSADTQYF. In DNA, the CDR3 is TGTGCCAGCAGAGGCCATTCGGCAGATACGCAGTATTTT.

In this sample, this clonotype turned up a few times. V and J are TRBV12-3 or TRBV12-4 and TRBJ1-6; TRBD1 is a possible D gene (6 bases). The CDR3 contains 15 residues. V dropped 3 bases and J dropped 9 bases, with 15 bases sitting between them. The CDR3 loop is CASSFGAGASSPLHF. The CDR3 DNA reads TGTGCCAGCAGTTTTGGGGCGGGGGCAAGTTCACCCCTCCACTTT.

V usage is TRBV2 and J usage is TRBJ1-1; D is uncertain. Germline V lookup: CDR1 SNHLY, CDR2 FYNNEI. This CDR3 is 13 amino acids long. V was shortened by 4 bases and J by 2 bases, with 8 bases between the two germline ends. The CDR3 is CASSVSDNTEAFF. In nucleotides, the CDR3 is TGTGCCAGCAGTGTATCAGATAACACTGAAGCTTTCTTT.

This clonotype was picked up a small number of times. This sequence joins TRBV5-1 and TRBJ2-1; 10 bases are a match to TRBD2. Germline V lookup: CDR1 SGHRS, CDR2 YFSETQ. With V trimmed by 3 bases and J by 6 bases, 6 bases remained unmatched. The CDR3 spans 15 residues. CDR3 loop: CASSWTSGNTNEQFF. The CDR3 region has the DNA TGCGCCAGCAGCTGGACTAGCGGCAATACCAATGAGCAGTTCTTC.

The chain employs TRBV6-6 and TRBJ2-1; D call uncertain. Trimming stripped 2 bases from V and 9 bases from J, with 11 bases between. This CDR3 has 13 residues. Germline CDR1 is MNHNY and CDR2 is SVGAGI (reference sequence). The CDR3 region is CASSYVLQSEQFF. CDR3 DNA sequence: TGTGCCAGCAGTTACGTGCTGCAGAGTGAGCAGTTCTTC.

In its sample, this clonotype was seen many times. This chain connects TRBV28 to TRBJ1-5; TRBD1 agrees at 7 bases. Germline CDR1 reads MDHEN; CDR2 reads SYDVKM. Germline trimming cut 5 bases from V and 3 bases from J; bases unmatched to any gene: 10. The CDR3 spans 16 residues. CDR3 residues: CASSTGQRPYNQPQHF. CDR3 in DNA: TGTGCCAGCAGTACGGGACAGCGGCCTTACAATCAGCCCCAGCATTTT.

This clonotype appeared many times. The rearrangement joins TRBV6-4 to TRBJ2-1, with D maybe TRBD1 (6 bases). Germline-derived CDR1 and CDR2 are MRHNA and SNTAGT. The V end lost 0 bases, the J end lost 3 bases, and 12 bases lay between the germline ends. The CDR3 runs to 16 residues. CDR3 DNA sequence: TGTGCCAGCAGTGACTCGACCAGGGGAGACTACAATGAGCAGTTCTTC. Translated, it gives CASSDSTRGDYNEQFF.

In this sample, this clonotype turned up a few times. V usage is TRBV14 and J usage is TRBJ1-2, with 8 bases matching TRBD1. The CDR3 runs 14 residues. Germline trimming cut 3 bases from V and 5 bases from J; bases unmatched to any gene: 5. Germline V gives CDR1 SGHDN, CDR2 FVKESK. In DNA form, the CDR3 reads TGTGCCAGCAGCCATTCTGGACAGGGATATGGCTACACCTTC. Translating it yields CASSHSGQGYGYTF.